This TCR beta chain was sequenced for a study of shared T cell receptors in the human thymus. The ends were cut back, 5 bases at V and 0 bases at J, with 17 bases in the middle. CDR1 is MNHEY, CDR2 SMNVEV, per germline (reference sequence). The CDR3 runs to 17 residues. Repertoires were generated with immunoSEQ multiplex PCR, while TCRdb's copy carries only in-frame clones and drops some. The table has about 380,000 clones, around 93% seen once. This clone was seen more than once but under ten times. Sample: thymocytes. The chain links TRBV27 to TRBJ2-4, with D hard to call. The source is a human donor. The CDR3 is CASSPLASILAKNIQYF. CDR3 coding DNA: TGTGCCAGCAGTCCGCTTGCGTCAATTCTAGCCAAAAACATTCAGTACTTC.